This T cell receptor (beta chain) is drawn from a study of CD8 T cells in ankylosing spondylitis. General observations from the study: Reportedly, significant enrichment of disease-linked clones occurred in matched ankylosing spondylitis synovial fluid. A TCR beta motif of several highly homologous variants seemed to mark ankylosing spondylitis blood. A CD8+ phenotype characterized the disease-linked clones, which were relatively rare in peripheral blood.

The CDR3 is made up of 12 amino acids. V lost 4 bases and J 0 bases, leaving 3 bases between the germline ends. Looked up from germline, CDR1 is MNHEY and CDR2 is SVGEGT. This clonotype was detected ten times or more. Its antigen is not identified. Library preparation for TCR beta used quantitative 5'-RACE with molecular barcodes. TCRdb re-analysed the 5' RACE reads in MiXCR, keeping a single row per CDR3 protein. This sample yields about 250,000 distinct CDR3 sequences, of which approximately 8% are seen a single time; around 4.4% belongs to the top ten. The chain couples TRBV6-2 or TRBV6-3 to TRBJ1-1; no reliable D call. Source material: blood, either unsorted or a sorted T cell fraction (not recorded which). This TCR came from a female donor with ankylosing spondylitis or in good health (not recorded which). CDR3 nucleotides: TGTGCCAGCAGTTCGGTGAACACTGAAGCTTTCTTT. Its translation: CASSSVNTEAFF.